Sequencing of this T cell receptor beta chain was carried out in a study of cytomegalovirus exposure and HLA in healthy donors. Study-wide context: Tens of millions of unique TCR sequences came from HLA-typed donors in an early release. General study findings and limits: In an earlier analysis, most TCR beta V segments were productive about 87% or about 30% of the time. Several of the most significant clusters appeared linked to common viral pathogens, based on a later analysis. In vitro experiments confirmed that three CMV-associated chains were specific for CMV antigens.

Of note for this clone: Its antigen remains unidentified.

CDR3 length: 18 residues. V was pared by 3 bases and J by 1 base, with 5 bases of the junction left unmatched. The germline gives CDR1 SGHVS, CDR2 FNYEAQ. With 60 Vbeta and 13 Jbeta primers, the PCR was carried out. TCRdb keeps only in-frame clones here, not all; method: immunoSEQ multiplex PCR. The sample has 100,000 to 150,000 clones, 65% to 90% seen once. The sequence derives from a man between 50 and 59 years old in good health and CMV-seronegative. Sequencing used PBMCs. The chain carries TRBV7-6 and TRBJ2-2; 13 positions match TRBD2. The CDR3 region has the DNA TGTGCCAGCAGCTTGTACGGGACTAGCGGGGTGAACACCGGGGAGCTGTTTTTT. This sequence encodes CASSLYGTSGVNTGELFF.